What follows are 15 T cell receptor beta chains derived from one specimen sequenced in a study of blood T cells in healthy people across ages. A second PCR, run for roughly 7 to 11 cycles, used a sample-barcoded 5' primer plus a J-beta primer mix. TCRdb used MiXCR to reprocess the 5' RACE reads, holding one entry per CDR3 protein. The repertoire includes roughly 2 million distinct CDR3 sequences, about 49% of them detected once, and more than 2% sits in the top ten. The sequencing input was blood. These TCRs come from a woman in her thirties or forties in good health.

The rearrangement uses TRBV2 and TRBJ2-5; 9 positions match TRBD2. The V segment lost 3 bases and the J segment 11 bases; nucleotides outside the gene matches: 13. Germline-derived CDR1 and CDR2 are SNHLY and FYNNEI. This CDR3 region has 15 residues. The CDR3 DNA follows: TGTGCCAGCAGTGATGGGTTAGCGGGGGATGGTGAGCAGTACTTC. Translation gives CASSDGLAGDGEQYF.

The rearrangement uses TRBV7-6 and TRBJ1-4; 7 positions agree with TRBD1. Germline V lookup: CDR1 SGHVS, CDR2 FNYEAQ. V shed 5 bases, J shed 6 bases, and the junction held 9 bases outside the gene matches. The length of the CDR3 is 15 residues. The CDR3 region is CASSMRQGFDEKLFF. The CDR3 DNA reads TGTGCCAGCAGCATGAGACAGGGTTTTGATGAAAAACTGTTTTTT.

The chain links TRBV6-5 to TRBJ2-7, with TRBD1 identical over 8 bases. CDR1 is MNHEY and CDR2 is SVGAGI in the germline V gene. The CDR3 spans 15 residues. With V trimmed by 5 bases and J by 3 bases, 9 bases remained unmatched. CDR3 coding DNA: TGTGCCAGCAGTCTAAGACAGGGGCTATACTACGAGCAGTACTTC. It codes for CASSLRQGLYYEQYF.

The chain employs TRBV15 and TRBJ1-1; TRBD1 might be the D (6 bases). Germline V gene lookup returns CDR1 LNHNV and CDR2 YYDKDF (reference sequence). The CDR3 loop spans 12 amino acids. Trimming pared 8 bases from V and 5 bases from J, leaving 12 bases between. The CDR3 reads CATFQGGTEAFF. The CDR3 DNA reads as TGTGCCACCTTTCAAGGGGGAACTGAAGCTTTCTTT.

The gene calls are TRBV5-4 and TRBJ2-4; TRBD1 aligns across 7 bases. Trimming took 3 bases from V and 1 from J; bases not matched to a gene: 10. Per the germline V gene, CDR1 is SGHNT and CDR2 is YYREEE (reference sequence). The CDR3 length is 17 residues. CDR3 protein: CASSSFMDRPAKNIQYF. The CDR3 coding sequence is TGTGCCAGCAGCTCCTTCATGGACAGGCCCGCCAAAAACATTCAGTACTTC.

The chain links TRBV12-3 or TRBV12-4 to TRBJ1-5, with D possibly matching TRBD1 (5 bases). This CDR3 comprises 13 residues. V lost 5 bases to trimming and J lost 5 bases, with 10 bases between them. CDR3 loop: CASSGAEDQPQHF. The CDR3 bases are TGTGCCAGCAGTGGGGCAGAGGATCAGCCCCAGCATTTT.

This clonotype was seen a handful of times. This rearrangement joins TRBV27 to TRBJ1-4; 9 bases are shared with TRBD1. The CDR3 extends over 14 amino acids. In germline, CDR1 is MNHEY, CDR2 SMNVEV (reference sequence). V lost 1 base and J lost 8; bases outside the gene matches: 2. CDR3 protein: CASSLLDRGEKLFF. The CDR3 region has the DNA TGTGCCAGCAGTTTATTGGACAGGGGCGAAAAACTGTTTTTT.

Only a few counts were recorded for this clonotype. J is TRBJ2-5 and V is TRBV2; 8 nucleotides line up with TRBD2. Trimming cost V 4 bases and J 0 bases; bases outside gene matches: 7. The germline CDR1 and CDR2 sequences are SNHLY and FYNNEI. CDR3 length: 16 amino acids. The CDR3: CASSALAGSYQETQYF. CDR3 nucleotides: TGTGCCAGCAGTGCCTTAGCGGGGTCGTACCAAGAGACCCAGTACTTC.

This clonotype was seen only a few times. The genes are TRBV20-1 and TRBJ2-1; D possibly corresponds to TRBD2 (5 bases). The CDR3 spans 14 residues. Trimming took off 2 bases at V and 6 bases at J, with 14 bases between the two ends. The germline V gene encodes CDR1 DFQATT and CDR2 SNEGSKA (reference sequence). The CDR3 region has the DNA TGCAGTGCTAGACTAGTTCGGGAATCCAATGAGCAGTTCTTC. This translates into CSARLVRESNEQFF.

This clonotype was detected a few times. The chain couples TRBV6-4 to TRBJ2-1; D remains ambiguous. The CDR3 extends over 13 amino acids. Trimming cost V 9 bases and J 0 bases, with 9 bases left between them. The germline gives CDR1 MRHNA, CDR2 SNTAGT. Here the CDR3 reads CARSRDSYNEQFF. The CDR3 DNA sequence: TGTGCCAGATCAAGGGACTCCTACAATGAGCAGTTCTTC.

This clonotype was picked up a small number of times. The CDR3 sequence: CSVAGSIYGYTF. In nucleotides, the CDR3 is TGCAGCGTAGCCGGGTCCATCTATGGCTACACCTTC. V usage is TRBV29-1 and J usage is TRBJ1-2; D is ambiguous. The CDR3 has 12 amino acids. Looked up from germline, CDR1 is SQVTM and CDR2 is ANQGSEA. Trimming removed 6 bases at V and 4 bases at J, with 12 bases between.

This clonotype was counted a few times. The chain combines TRBV6-1 with TRBJ2-1, with 13 bases fitting TRBD2. Germline trimming cut 6 bases from V and 7 bases from J; bases unmatched to any gene: 9. Germline V gene sequence: CDR1 MNHNS, CDR2 SASEGT. The CDR3 has 16 amino acids. CDR3 DNA: TGTGCCAGCAGGAGAATCCCGGGACTAGCGGGGAATGAGCAGTTCTTC. Translated, it gives CASRRIPGLAGNEQFF.

This clonotype has a count of ten or more. CDR3 sequence reads: CASSRGGGYEQYF. The CDR3 bases are TGTGCCAGCAGCCGAGGCGGGGGCTACGAGCAGTACTTC. J is TRBJ2-7 and V is TRBV3-1; 7 bases fit TRBD2. With 4 bases clipped from V and 3 bases from J, the junction kept 3 bases outside the gene matches. The V gene's germline CDR1 is LGHDT and CDR2 YNNKEL (reference sequence). The CDR3 length is 13 residues.

This rearrangement joins TRBV6-2 or TRBV6-3 to TRBJ2-1, with D unresolved. The V and J ends lost 2 bases and 7 bases respectively, with 12 bases between them. The CDR3 consists of 14 residues. Germline CDR1 is MNHEY and CDR2 is SVGEGT. CDR3 coding DNA: TGTGCCAGCAGTTACATCATCCCAGGAAATGAGCAGTTCTTC. This encodes CASSYIIPGNEQFF.

The V gene is TRBV2, the J gene TRBJ2-5; D may be TRBD1 or TRBD2 (6 bases each). Looked up from germline, CDR1 is SNHLY and CDR2 is FYNNEI. V was clipped by 6 bases and J by 5 bases, with 25 bases between them. The CDR3 consists of 17 residues. CDR3 coding DNA: TGTGCCAGCAGCCGTTTACCAGAGATCCGGGGGCGTGAGACCCAGTACTTC. It encodes CASSRLPEIRGRETQYF.